This TCR beta chain was sequenced during a study of T cell responses to AZD1222 COVID-19 vaccine. Turning to this clone: Its antigen is still unknown.

Assay used: immunoSEQ multiplex PCR; TCRdb lists only in-frame clones, some missing. This table has roughly 110,000 clones, roughly 91% appearing once. Second-dose schedules of about 4 or about 12 weeks were combined. Overall study results and limits: Spike-specific TCR breadth rose after two AZD1222 doses, and depth rose as well.

The input for sequencing was peripheral blood, taken 28 days after the second AZD1222 dose. This clonotype originated in an adult who received the AZD1222 COVID-19 vaccine.

The DNA of the CDR3 is TGCGCCAGCAGCTCTCAGGCAGCCAGCTCCTACAATGAGCAGTTCTTC. Translating it yields CASSSQAASSYNEQFF. The rearrangement joins TRBV5-1 to TRBJ2-1; D gene unclear. Trimming took 3 bases from V and 0 from J, leaving 13 bases between them. Germline-derived CDR1 and CDR2 are SGHRS and YFSETQ. The CDR3 loop spans 16 amino acids. Supplemented by reference TRBV5-1 and TRBJ2-1, the full variable domain reads KAGVTQTPRYLIKTRGQQVTLSCSPISGHRSVSWYQQTPGQGLQFLFEYFSETQRNKGNFPGRFSGRQFSNSRSEMNVSTLELGDSALYLCASSSQAASSYNEQFFGPGTRLTVL.